Each of the 10 T cell receptor beta chains below was sequenced from the same sample in a study of shared clonotypes between healthy human individuals. Some clones are missing from TCRdb's copy, which holds only in-frame ones; the method was immunoSEQ multiplex PCR. The sample contains 2 million to 2.5 million clones, under 95% of which appear only once. Input material: naive CD4+ T cells from PBMCs. Subset described: CD45RA+ positively selected. These receptors all come from a man aged 18 to 30 in good health. Some clones in this sample may be carry-over from other donors' samples.

The rearrangement joins TRBV10-3 to TRBJ1-4; D call uncertain. Looked up from germline, CDR1 is ENHRY and CDR2 is SYGVKD. The CDR3 extends over 13 amino acids. The ends were cut back, 5 bases at V and 4 bases at J, with 8 bases in the middle. In DNA form, the CDR3 reads TGTGCCATCAGTCGACGGATTAATGAAAAACTGTTTTTT. Amino acid sequence: CAISRRINEKLFF.

This sequence joins TRBV5-1 and TRBJ1-2, with D possibly being TRBD1 (6 bases). The V end was cut by 4 bases, the J end by 1 base, with 11 bases between. The germline V gene encodes CDR1 SGHRS and CDR2 YFSETQ. This CDR3 region has 14 residues. Written as DNA, the CDR3 is TGCGCCAGCAGCCGTGCGGACAGTAACTATGGCTACACCTTC. The encoded protein is CASSRADSNYGYTF.

The V call is TRBV6-5, the J call TRBJ2-2; the D gene is possibly TRBD2 (5 bases). CDR3 length: 15 amino acids. Trimming removed 6 bases from V and 2 bases from J, with 13 bases in between. The germline CDR1 and CDR2 sequences are MNHEY and SVGAGI. In DNA, the CDR3 is TGTGCCAGCAGAATACTAGGCGGAAACACCGGGGAGCTGTTTTTT. It encodes CASRILGGNTGELFF.

V gene TRBV30 combines with J gene TRBJ1-2; D is possibly TRBD1 (5 bases). This CDR3 contains 14 residues. Trimming left V 8 bases short and J 1 base short, with 17 bases between. Germline values: CDR1 GTSNPN, CDR2 SVGIG (reference sequence). CDR3 protein: CAGGDTAFNYGYTF. In DNA, the CDR3 is TGTGCCGGGGGGGATACAGCCTTTAACTATGGCTACACCTTC. Full variable domain (outside the CDR3, taken from reference TRBV30 and TRBJ1-2): SQTIHQWPATLVQPVGSPLSLECTVEGTSNPNLYWYRQAAGRGLQLLFYSVGIGQISSEVPQNLSASRPQDRQFILSSKKLLLSDSGFYLCAGGDTAFNYGYTFGSGTRLTVV.

The chain recombines TRBV4-2 with TRBJ1-5; 8 bases agree with TRBD1. This CDR3 is 16 amino acids long. The germline V gene encodes CDR1 LGHNA and CDR2 YNFKEQ. Germline trimming cut 3 bases from V and 4 bases from J; bases unmatched to any gene: 8. CDR3 in amino acids: CASSQKDREWNQPQHF. CDR3 coding DNA: TGTGCCAGCAGCCAGAAGGACAGGGAGTGGAATCAGCCCCAGCATTTT.

The chain carries TRBV30 and TRBJ2-1, with a tentative D call TRBD2 (6 bases). The V and J ends lost 7 bases and 0 bases respectively, with 7 bases between them. Germline V gene sequence: CDR1 GTSNPN, CDR2 SVGIG (reference sequence). The CDR3 is 12 residues long. This CDR3 is CASSVSYNEQFF. The DNA of the CDR3 is TGTGCCTCTAGCGTCTCCTACAATGAGCAGTTCTTC.

The chain is built from TRBV28 and TRBJ2-7; TRBD2 agrees at 10 bases. The germline V gene has CDR1 MDHEN and CDR2 SYDVKM. The V segment lost 8 bases and the J segment 7 bases; nucleotides outside the gene matches: 20. The CDR3 extends over 17 amino acids. The CDR3 region is CASVPTPGASGSSEQYF. CDR3 DNA: TGTGCCAGCGTTCCAACCCCGGGGGCTAGCGGGAGTAGTGAGCAGTACTTC.

The chain carries TRBV5-1 and TRBJ2-3; D might be TRBD2 (6 bases). V gave up 2 bases and J gave up 6 bases, with 16 bases separating them. Germline V gene sequence: CDR1 SGHRS, CDR2 YFSETQ. The CDR3 spans 15 residues. CDR3 loop: CASSLISGVVDTQYF. CDR3 sequence (DNA): TGCGCCAGCAGCTTAATATCGGGAGTGGTGGATACGCAGTATTTT.

The rearrangement joins TRBV10-3 to TRBJ2-1; weak D call: TRBD2 (5 bases). The V gene lost 6 bases and the J gene lost 8 bases, with 17 bases spanning the gap. CDR3 length equals 14 residues. Germline V gene sequence: CDR1 ENHRY, CDR2 SYGVKD. The CDR3 sequence is CAISPHGDADEQFF. The CDR3 region has the DNA TGTGCCATCAGCCCCCACGGGGATGCGGATGAGCAGTTCTTC.

The genes are TRBV5-1 and TRBJ1-6, with D possibly TRBD1 on 6 matching bases. This CDR3 has 14 residues. The germline V gene has CDR1 SGHRS and CDR2 YFSETQ. The V end lost 2 bases, the J end lost 10 bases, and 13 bases lay between the germline ends. The CDR3 region is CASSFDRLGSPLHF. In DNA form, the CDR3 reads TGCGCCAGCAGCTTCGACAGGTTAGGATCACCCCTCCACTTT.